Following are 5 T cell receptor beta chains from one sample sequenced in a study of technical replicates of blood from a few donors. Clones were sequenced by immunoSEQ multiplex PCR, and TCRdb holds only the in-frame ones, with some missing. The sample contains tens of thousands of clones, more than 90% of which appear only once. The sample taken for sequencing was T cells isolated from PBMCs. The source of these receptors is a human donor in good health.

The rearrangement uses TRBV5-4 and TRBJ1-3, with D possibly being TRBD1 (5 bases). The CDR3 length is 15 residues. The germline V gene has CDR1 SGHNT and CDR2 YYREEE (reference sequence). The ends were cut back, 1 base at V and 2 bases at J, with 10 bases in the middle. The CDR3 reads CASSLSQGPGNTIYF. The DNA of the CDR3 is TGTGCCAGCAGCTTGTCTCAGGGTCCTGGAAACACCATATATTTT.

This sequence joins TRBV21-1 and TRBJ2-7; TRBD2, as called in the table, went unchecked against the DNA. TRBV21-1 corresponds to a pseudogene. The CDR3 length is 17 residues. CDR3 nucleotide sequence: TGTGCCAGCAGCAAGATAGCGGGAGGGCCTTATCGGGTAAAGCAGTACTTC. Translating gives CASSKIAGGPYRVKQYF.

The chain joins TRBV7-9 to TRBJ2-6; 9 bases agree with TRBD1. This CDR3 comprises 17 residues. The germline V gene has CDR1 SEHNR and CDR2 FQNEAQ (reference sequence). With V trimmed by 6 bases and J by 0 bases, 6 bases remained unmatched. In DNA, the CDR3 is TGTGCCAGCAGACATACAGGGGGCGCCTCTGGGGCCAACGTCCTGACTTTC. It encodes CASRHTGGASGANVLTF.

The J gene is TRBJ2-1, the V gene TRBV4-2; TRBD2 aligns across 8 bases. V shed 0 bases, J shed 5 bases, and the junction held 6 bases outside the gene matches. CDR3 length equals 16 residues. Per the germline V gene, CDR1 is LGHNA and CDR2 is YNFKEQ. The DNA of the CDR3 is TGTGCCAGCAGCCAAGATCTAGCGGGTGGGAACAATGAGCAGTTCTTC. Its protein product is CASSQDLAGGNNEQFF.

The J gene is TRBJ1-4, the V gene TRBV5-4, with 9 bases fitting TRBD1. The CDR3 length is 14 residues. CDR1 SGHNT and CDR2 YYREEE come from the germline V gene (reference sequence). The V gene end was trimmed by 3 bases and the J gene end by 4 bases; junction bases not matched to a gene: 1. The CDR3 sequence: CASSSDRGNEKLFF. The CDR3 DNA reads as TGTGCCAGCAGCTCGGACAGGGGTAATGAAAAACTGTTTTTT. Using reference TRBV5-4 and TRBJ1-4 for the parts outside the CDR3, the full variable domain is ETGVTQSPTHLIKTRGQQVTLRCSSQSGHNTVSWYQQALGQGPQFIFQYYREEENGRGNFPPRFSGLQFPNYSSELNVNALELDDSALYLCASSSDRGNEKLFFGSGTQLSVL.